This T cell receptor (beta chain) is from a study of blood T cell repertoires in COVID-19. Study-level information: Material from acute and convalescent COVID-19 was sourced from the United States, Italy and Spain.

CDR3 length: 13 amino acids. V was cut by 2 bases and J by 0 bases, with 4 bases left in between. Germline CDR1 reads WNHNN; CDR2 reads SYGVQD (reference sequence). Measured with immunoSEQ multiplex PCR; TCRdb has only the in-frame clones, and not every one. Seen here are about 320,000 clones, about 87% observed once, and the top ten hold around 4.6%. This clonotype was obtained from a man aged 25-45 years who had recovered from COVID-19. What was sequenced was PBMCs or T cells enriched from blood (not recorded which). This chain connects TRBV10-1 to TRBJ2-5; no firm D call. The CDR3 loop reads CASSEADQETQYF. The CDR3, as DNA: TGCGCCAGCAGTGAGGCAGACCAAGAGACCCAGTACTTC.